Listed below are T cell receptor beta chains from one sample, sequenced in a study of blood T cell repertoires in COVID-19. Repertoires were generated with immunoSEQ multiplex PCR, while TCRdb's copy carries only in-frame clones and drops some. This sample has fewer than 200,000 clones, with about 87% found just once. Sequences were obtained from peripheral blood. The receptors originated from a woman younger than 30 who had recovered from COVID-19. Each CDR3 is given with its conserved first and last residue. A D gene is named only where the DNA matches it firmly. Where a row states a size, it is once, few, many or the class of an expanded clone; other rows omit it.

J gene	clone size	CDR3 length	V gene	D gene	CDR3 protein	CDR3 DNA
TRBJ2-5	-	13	TRBV3-1/TRBV3-2	-	CASSQRSEETQYF	TGTGCCAGCAGCCAGAGGAGCGAAGAGACCCAGTACTTC
TRBJ2-3	-	16	TRBV7-2	TRBD2	CASSSRLAGGADTQYF	TGTGCCAGCAGCTCGCGACTAGCGGGAGGGGCAGATACGCAGTATTTT
TRBJ1-1	-	11	TRBV7-9	-	CASSLIGGAFF	TGTGCCAGCAGCTTAATAGGGGGAGCTTTCTTT
TRBJ2-5	-	14	TRBV7-3	TRBD2	CASSSTGGQETQYF	TGTGCCAGCAGCTCAACGGGGGGGCAAGAGACCCAGTACTTC
TRBJ2-2	-	16	TRBV29-1	-	CSVEDPNGSNTGELFF	TGCAGCGTTGAAGATCCGAACGGTTCGAACACCGGGGAGCTGTTTTTT
TRBJ2-1	-	15	TRBV7-2	TRBD2	CASSSREGRGNEQFF	TGTGCCAGCAGCTCGCGGGAGGGCCGGGGAAATGAGCAGTTCTTC
TRBJ2-1	-	13	TRBV7-2	-	CASSLGGSYEQFF	TGTGCCAGCAGCTTAGGGGGCAGCTATGAGCAGTTCTTC
TRBJ2-5	-	16	TRBV24-1	TRBD1	CATSDSGTGGGETQYF	TGTGCCACCAGTGATTCCGGGACAGGGGGGGGAGAGACCCAGTACTTC
TRBJ1-1	-	18	TRBV9	TRBD1	CASSVWDRGPPPNTEAFF	TGTGCCAGCAGCGTATGGGACAGGGGGCCTCCACCGAACACTGAAGCTTTCTTT
TRBJ2-2	few	16	TRBV7-3	-	CASSLIGGPSTGELFF	TGTGCCAGCAGCTTAATAGGGGGACCGAGCACCGGGGAGCTGTTTTTT
TRBJ2-5	-	14	TRBV3-1/TRBV3-2	-	CASSPPGGPETQYF	TGTGCCAGCAGCCCCCCTGGGGGCCCAGAGACCCAGTACTTC
TRBJ2-1	-	16	TRBV6-5	TRBD1	CASSYSTGTVYNEQFF	TGTGCCAGCAGTTACTCGACCGGGACAGTCTACAATGAGCAGTTCTTC
TRBJ2-1	-	13	TRBV6-4	-	CASSDRTNNEQFF	TGTGCCAGCAGTGACCGGACAAACAATGAGCAGTTCTTC
TRBJ1-3	-	12	TRBV2	-	CASSGQGNTIYF	TGTGCCAGCAGTGGACAGGGAAACACCATATATTTT
TRBJ1-5	-	15	TRBV7-6	TRBD1	CASSQGTDSDQPQHF	TGTGCCAGCAGCCAAGGGACAGATTCCGATCAGCCCCAGCATTTT
TRBJ1-3	once	13	TRBV12-3/TRBV12-4	-	CASSLSPGNTIYF	TGTGCCAGCAGTTTAAGCCCCGGAAACACCATATATTTT
TRBJ1-1	-	18	TRBV5-1	TRBD1	CASSSSGTASPFNTEAFF	TGCGCCAGCAGCTCCTCCGGGACAGCCTCACCGTTCAACACTGAAGCTTTCTTT
TRBJ2-1	-	17	TRBV9	TRBD1	CASSEPQTGGAYNEQFF	TGTGCCAGCAGCGAACCACAGACAGGGGGCGCCTACAATGAGCAGTTCTTC
TRBJ2-6	-	15	TRBV18	-	CASSPNPSGANVLTF	TGTGCCAGCTCCCCTAACCCCTCTGGGGCCAACGTCCTGACTTTC
TRBJ2-3	-	12	TRBV7-9	TRBD2	CASSRTSPTQYF	TGTGCCAGCAGTCGGACTAGCCCTACGCAGTATTTT
TRBJ2-3	-	14	TRBV19	TRBD2	CASRERGAKDTQYF	TGTGCCAGTAGAGAGCGGGGGGCGAAAGATACGCAGTATTTT
TRBJ2-2	-	16	TRBV14	-	CASSSIAGFDTGELFF	TGTGCCAGCAGCTCTATCGCGGGGTTTGACACCGGGGAGCTGTTTTTT
TRBJ1-5	-	14	TRBV18	-	CASSPGQYNQPQHF	TGTGCCAGCTCACCCGGACAGTACAATCAGCCCCAGCATTTT
TRBJ2-1	once	13	TRBV6-6	-	CASSYGLYNEQFF	TGTGCCAGCAGTTATGGACTATACAATGAGCAGTTCTTC
TRBJ2-7	-	13	TRBV12-3/TRBV12-4	TRBD1	CASRDRRLREQYF	TGTGCCAGCCGGGACAGGAGGTTGAGGGAGCAGTACTTC
TRBJ2-3	-	13	TRBV24-1	TRBD2	CAIGLAGGDTQYF	TGTGCCATCGGACTAGCGGGCGGGGATACGCAGTATTTT